A single sample is the source of the 26 T cell receptor beta chains below, sequenced in a study of multiple sclerosis patients with progressive multifocal leukoencephalopathy. Stated time point: time of PML onset. Produced via immunoSEQ multiplex PCR; TCRdb's table is partial and in-frame only. The sample lists more than 30,000 clones; about 87% were seen once. The sequenced sample was PBMCs, obtained from a patient treated with natalizumab. These receptors all stem from a woman in her thirties or forties with progressive multifocal leukoencephalopathy.

The CDR3 is CASSQGDGKAETQYF. DNA for the CDR3: TGCGCCAGCAGCCAAGGCGATGGAAAAGCGGAGACCCAGTACTTC. The chain carries TRBV4-3 and TRBJ2-5; D not certain. Germline V gene lookup returns CDR1 LGHNA and CDR2 YSLEER. Deletions cut 1 base from V and 5 bases from J, with 14 bases between. The CDR3 has 15 amino acids.

The rearrangement uses TRBV4-1 and TRBJ2-5; possibly TRBD1 for D (6 bases). The DNA end lines up better with TRBJ2-7; the J call may be wrong. CDR3 length: 17 residues. Germline V CDR1 and CDR2: MGHRA, YSYEKL. CDR3 in amino acids: CASSQDGERGGSYEQYF. In DNA, the CDR3 is TGCGCCAGCAGCCAAGATGGAGAGAGAGGGGGCTCCTACGAGCAGTACTTC.

The sample holds one count of this clone. The chain is built from TRBV10-1 and TRBJ2-2; tentatively, D is TRBD2 (6 bases). The CDR3 sequence is 17 residues long. Trimming cost V 3 bases and J 6 bases, with 20 bases left between them. Germline values: CDR1 WNHNN, CDR2 SYGVQD (reference sequence). CDR3 bases: TGCGCCAGCAGTGACTCGGGGACTCCCCGGGGAGCCGGGGAGCTGTTTTTT. Its translation: CASSDSGTPRGAGELFF.

As for this clone: A junction boundary mismatches the germline segment, possibly from a read error. This chain links TRBV7-7 with TRBJ2-3; D unresolved. The CDR3 is made up of 13 amino acids. Germline V CDR1 and CDR2: SSHAT, FNYEAQ (reference sequence). CDR3 sequence reads: CASSSRRTDTQYF. The CDR3 DNA follows: TGTGCTAGCAGCTCTAGACGCACAGATACGCAGTATTTT.

The genes are TRBV20-1 and TRBJ2-1, with D unclear. The CDR3 is 10 amino acids. CDR1 and CDR2 from the germline V gene are DFQATT and SNEGSKA (reference sequence). V lost 6 bases and J lost 10, with 10 bases in between. CDR3 region: CSAYLWEQFF. CDR3 nucleotide sequence: TGCAGTGCCTACTTGTGGGAGCAGTTCTTC.

V is TRBV18 and J is TRBJ2-6, with D unclear. This CDR3 spans 15 amino acids. Per the germline V gene, CDR1 is KGHSH and CDR2 is LQKENI. Trimming cost V 6 bases and J 0 bases, with 9 bases left between them. The CDR3 DNA is TGTGCCAGCTCCGAGGTGGCCTCTGGGGCCAACGTCCTGACTTTC. Its translation is CASSEVASGANVLTF.

This clone appeared once. J is TRBJ2-5 and V is TRBV27; 12 nucleotides line up with TRBD2. Looked up from germline, CDR1 is MNHEY and CDR2 is SMNVEV (reference sequence). This CDR3 is 15 amino acids long. Trimming at V came to 2 bases and at J to 9 bases, leaving 7 bases not matched to a gene. CDR3 in amino acids: CASSLRLAGAMAQYF. CDR3 DNA sequence: TGTGCCAGCAGTTTAAGACTAGCGGGGGCTATGGCCCAGTACTTC.

The rearrangement uses TRBV15 and TRBJ2-5; perhaps D is TRBD1 or TRBD2 (5 bases each). The CDR3 contains 14 residues. The germline V gene has CDR1 LNHNV and CDR2 YYDKDF (reference sequence). Trimming took off 3 bases at V and 2 bases at J, with 10 bases between the two ends. CDR3 amino acids: CATSRGTVQETQYF. DNA for the CDR3: TGTGCCACCAGCAGGGGGACCGTTCAAGAGACCCAGTACTTC.

The CDR3 bases are TGTGCCAGCAGTTTGGTAGGCGGCGATAACTATGGCTACACCTTC. It translates to CASSLVGGDNYGYTF. The rearrangement joins TRBV27 to TRBJ1-2; D unclear. The ends were cut back, 3 bases at V and 1 base at J, with 12 bases in the middle. Germline V CDR1 and CDR2: MNHEY, SMNVEV (reference sequence). This CDR3 spans 15 amino acids.

The chain joins TRBV7-9 to TRBJ2-1; no clear D gene. The V gene's germline CDR1 is SEHNR and CDR2 FQNEAQ (reference sequence). The CDR3 is 14 amino acids. The V end was cut by 1 base, the J end by 7 bases, with 11 bases between. The CDR3 coding sequence is TGTGCCAGCAGCTTAGTAGAGAATAAAAATGAGCAGTTCTTC. Its translation: CASSLVENKNEQFF.

Worth noting for this clone: Compared with germline, one end of the junction differs, possibly owing to a read error. The J gene is TRBJ1-4, the V gene TRBV5-1; tentative D call: TRBD1 (5 bases). Germline-derived CDR1 and CDR2 are SGHRS and YFSETQ. CDR3 length equals 15 residues. In DNA, the CDR3 is TGCGCCAGCAGCTCGATGGGGGTGGACAATGAGAAACTGTTTTTT. Amino acid sequence: CASSSMGVDNEKLFF.

V is TRBV30 and J is TRBJ1-5; 8 bases align to TRBD1. This CDR3 is built from 16 residues. The V gene end was trimmed by 2 bases and the J gene end by 5 bases; junction bases not matched to a gene: 11. Per germline, CDR1 GTSNPN and CDR2 SVGIG (reference sequence). CDR3 protein: CAWSRSPGTGYQPQHF. DNA for the CDR3: TGTGCCTGGAGTCGGTCCCCCGGGACAGGTTATCAGCCCCAGCATTTT.

The gene calls are TRBV5-1 and TRBJ2-7, with D perhaps matching TRBD2 (6 bases). There are 15 residues in the CDR3. CDR1 is SGHRS and CDR2 is YFSETQ in the germline V gene. The V end lost 4 bases, the J end lost 0 bases, and 14 bases lay between the germline ends. CDR3 residues: CASSPFRGSSYEQYF. The CDR3 DNA follows: TGCGCCAGCAGCCCGTTTCGGGGGAGCTCCTACGAGCAGTACTTC.

V usage is TRBV28 and J usage is TRBJ1-5; a weak D match, TRBD1 (6 bases). CDR1 is MDHEN and CDR2 is SYDVKM in the germline V gene. This CDR3 has 17 amino acids. Trimming cost V 5 bases and J 2 bases, with 19 bases left between them. The CDR3 loop is CASSPTFGRGGNQPQHF. CDR3 bases: TGTGCCAGCAGTCCCACCTTCGGTAGGGGGGGCAATCAGCCCCAGCATTTT.

This sequence joins TRBV5-1 and TRBJ2-1, with 15 nucleotides matching TRBD2. Looked up from germline, CDR1 is SGHRS and CDR2 is YFSETQ. Losses at the gene ends were 5 bases for V and 5 bases for J; bases not matched to a gene: 17. There are 20 residues in the CDR3. The CDR3 nucleotides are TGCGCCAGCAGGGAACGGACTAGCGGGAGGGCCAACGATTTGAACAATGAGCAGTTCTTC. It specifies CASRERTSGRANDLNNEQFF.

The chain has TRBV6-6 and TRBJ1-5; D gene unclear. The V gene lost 10 bases and the J gene lost 0 bases, with 16 bases spanning the gap. CDR1 and CDR2 from the germline V gene are MNHNY and SVGAGI (reference sequence). The CDR3 is 15 residues long. The CDR3 DNA is TGTGCCACCGTATACAGCTACTCTAGCAATCAGCCCCAGCATTTT. It yields the protein CATVYSYSSNQPQHF.

The V and J genes are TRBV11-3 and TRBJ2-7; D unclear. This CDR3 has 12 residues. Per germline, CDR1 SGHNT and CDR2 YENEEA. V was clipped by 2 bases and J by 6 bases, with 8 bases between them. The CDR3 loop reads CASSLMVTEQYF. As DNA, the CDR3 is TGTGCCAGCAGCTTAATGGTAACCGAGCAGTACTTC.

The rearrangement links TRBV30 to TRBJ2-7; possible D gene TRBD1, 5 bases. Per the germline V gene, CDR1 is GTSNPN and CDR2 is SVGIG (reference sequence). Between the trimmed V and J ends, which lost 2 bases and 4 bases, there was a span of 9 bases. This CDR3 is built from 12 residues. CDR3 DNA: TGTGCCTGGAGTTACCAGGGTTACGAGCAGTACTTC. Residues: CAWSYQGYEQYF.

The chain is built from TRBV7-9 and TRBJ2-3, with a possible D match to TRBD2 (5 bases). This CDR3 is built from 16 residues. V lost 7 bases and J 0 bases, leaving 17 bases between the germline ends. Germline CDR1 and CDR2: SEHNR and FQNEAQ (reference sequence). CDR3 sequence (DNA): TGTGCCAGCACTCAACTCAGCGGCGGGAGCACAGATACGCAGTATTTT. Protein: CASTQLSGGSTDTQYF.

V and J are TRBV5-8 and TRBJ2-2; 7 nucleotides agree with TRBD1. Germline CDR1 SGHTS, CDR2 YDEGEE. The CDR3 has 16 amino acids. Trimming at V came to 0 bases and at J to 5 bases, leaving 7 bases not matched to a gene. The CDR3 sequence: CASSLEGQISTGELFF. The CDR3 nucleotides read TGTGCCAGCAGCTTGGAGGGACAGATTTCTACCGGGGAGCTGTTTTTT.

J is TRBJ1-5 and V is TRBV7-9, with D uncertain. CDR3 length equals 13 residues. CDR1 SEHNR and CDR2 FQNEAQ come from the germline V gene (reference sequence). V was clipped by 1 base and J by 7 bases, with 8 bases between them. The CDR3 DNA is TGTGCCAGCAGCTTAGGGGGTGCCCAGCCCCAGCATTTT. Protein product: CASSLGGAQPQHF.

The CDR3 bases are TGTGCCAGCTCACCACCAGGGGCCGCGTCTGATACGCAGTATTTT. Residues: CASSPPGAASDTQYF. V usage is TRBV18 and J usage is TRBJ2-3, with D maybe TRBD1 (5 bases). The CDR3 consists of 15 residues. Deletions cut 0 bases from V and 6 bases from J, with 13 bases between. The germline CDR1 and CDR2 sequences are KGHSH and LQKENI.

For the CDR3, the DNA is TGTGCCAGTTCCGAGGGGACTAGCGGGATGGTTGGGACCCAGTACTTC. Translating gives CASSEGTSGMVGTQYF. The genes are TRBV19 and TRBJ2-5; TRBD2 matches at 13 bases. The germline gives CDR1 LNHDA, CDR2 SQIVND (reference sequence). This CDR3 has 16 residues. J was trimmed by 7 bases and V by 8 bases; bases with no gene match: 13.

V is TRBV18 and J is TRBJ1-3; D uncertain. There are 16 residues in the CDR3. Trimming left V 0 bases short and J 4 bases short, with 13 bases between. CDR1 KGHSH and CDR2 LQKENI come from the germline V gene. CDR3 loop: CASSPPMVRSGNTIYF. The DNA for the CDR3 is TGTGCCAGCTCACCACCGATGGTCAGATCGGGAAACACCATATATTTT.

The V gene is TRBV27, the J gene TRBJ2-3; 9 nucleotides match TRBD2. J lost 5 bases, V lost 10 bases, and 7 bases had no gene match. CDR1 is MNHEY, CDR2 SMNVEV, per germline (reference sequence). This CDR3 region has 13 residues. The CDR3 loop is CAIAGGRGDTQYF. CDR3 DNA sequence: TGTGCCATTGCGGGAGGGCGGGGAGATACGCAGTATTTT.

This chain uses TRBV7-2 with TRBJ2-1; 7 bases agree with TRBD2. This CDR3 spans 14 amino acids. Trimming at V came to 8 bases and at J to 3 bases, leaving 7 bases not matched to a gene. The V gene's germline CDR1 is SGHTA and CDR2 FQGNSA. The CDR3 spells CASGPQRDYNEQFF. CDR3 DNA: TGTGCCAGCGGACCCCAGCGGGACTACAATGAGCAGTTCTTC.